This record looks at one T cell receptor beta chain sequence and its context. The sample is drawn from a study of T cell changes during pregnancy in multiple sclerosis. The CDR3 spans 17 residues. Germline-derived CDR1 and CDR2 are LNHDA and SQIVND (reference sequence). Germline trimming cut 4 bases from V and 0 bases from J; bases unmatched to any gene: 8. Profiling relied on immunoSEQ multiplex PCR, and the TCRdb table lists in-frame clones only, not all of them. The top ten clones hold more than 0.15% of a sample with around 50,000 clones, 92% of them seen once. Sequenced here: CD4+ T cells from peripheral blood mononuclear cells, sampled after pregnancy. This chain uses TRBV19 with TRBJ1-5, with 8 bases lining up with TRBD1. This receptor was taken from a female donor in good health, enrolled as a control in a pregnancy study. The CDR3 is CASSRGTGTDSNQPQHF. DNA of the CDR3: TGTGCCAGTAGTAGGGGGACAGGCACGGATAGCAATCAGCCCCAGCATTTT.